The rows below give T cell receptor beta chains drawn from one sample of a study of OX40 agonist ivuxolimab in advanced cancers. Using immunoSEQ multiplex PCR, the repertoire was profiled, and TCRdb retains in-frame clones only, with some absent. The sample yields roughly 50,000 clones, roughly 84% seen once. The source was CD4+ or CD8+ T cells sorted from blood, collected in a trial of the OX40 agonist ivuxolimab. The receptors derive from an adult with an advanced solid tumor such as melanoma, head and neck, liver or kidney cancer. The conserved cysteine and the conserved F or W are not part of the CDR3 here. The order of the fields is CDR3 protein, V gene, D gene, CDR3 length, J gene. A D gene is named only where the DNA matches it firmly.

CDR3 protein: ASSFNGLQNSPLH
V gene: TRBV11-2
D gene: NA
CDR3 length: 13
J gene: TRBJ1-6

CDR3 protein: ASSQEVYQPQH
V gene: TRBV4-2
D gene: NA
CDR3 length: 11
J gene: TRBJ1-5

CDR3 protein: ASSRGSGGDPYNEQF
V gene: TRBV4-1
D gene: TRBD2
CDR3 length: 15
J gene: TRBJ2-1

CDR3 protein: ASSLRGPGTGYT
V gene: TRBV7-8
D gene: TRBD1
CDR3 length: 12
J gene: TRBJ1-2

CDR3 protein: ASSLVGSQAGGELF
V gene: TRBV7-2
D gene: NA
CDR3 length: 14
J gene: TRBJ2-2

CDR3 protein: AWTRQRTIYT
V gene: TRBV30
D gene: NA
CDR3 length: 10
J gene: TRBJ1-2

CDR3 protein: SVDSGASSYEQY
V gene: TRBV29-1
D gene: NA
CDR3 length: 12
J gene: TRBJ2-7

CDR3 protein: ASSQQAGTLYNEQF
V gene: TRBV4-1
D gene: NA
CDR3 length: 14
J gene: TRBJ2-1

CDR3 protein: ASSIRGGRYYEQY
V gene: TRBV19
D gene: NA
CDR3 length: 13
J gene: TRBJ2-7

CDR3 protein: ASSRGVLGSEKLF
V gene: TRBV18
D gene: NA
CDR3 length: 13
J gene: TRBJ1-4

CDR3 protein: ASRKGTGLDTIY
V gene: TRBV5-1
D gene: TRBD1
CDR3 length: 12
J gene: TRBJ1-3

CDR3 protein: ASSGAQGATYTEAF
V gene: TRBV5-6
D gene: TRBD1
CDR3 length: 14
J gene: TRBJ1-1

CDR3 protein: ASSPQWDQPQH
V gene: TRBV18
D gene: NA
CDR3 length: 11
J gene: TRBJ1-5

CDR3 protein: ASSPRRGETQY
V gene: TRBV27
D gene: TRBD1
CDR3 length: 11
J gene: TRBJ2-5

CDR3 protein: ASRAGWTYEQY
V gene: TRBV6-1
D gene: NA
CDR3 length: 11
J gene: TRBJ2-7

CDR3 protein: ASLDSSSLGTEAF
V gene: TRBV19
D gene: NA
CDR3 length: 13
J gene: TRBJ1-1

CDR3 protein: ASSPGLGSTDTQY
V gene: TRBV7-6
D gene: NA
CDR3 length: 13
J gene: TRBJ2-3

CDR3 protein: ASSSQNYGYT
V gene: TRBV5-1
D gene: NA
CDR3 length: 10
J gene: TRBJ1-2

CDR3 protein: ASRDRGVNNQPQH
V gene: TRBV10-1
D gene: TRBD1
CDR3 length: 13
J gene: TRBJ1-5

CDR3 protein: ASSADRLVYEQY
V gene: TRBV6-1
D gene: TRBD1
CDR3 length: 12
J gene: TRBJ2-7

CDR3 protein: ASSFWRGGNNEQF
V gene: TRBV7-2
D gene: TRBD2
CDR3 length: 13
J gene: TRBJ2-1

CDR3 protein: ASSDRTGDYGYT
V gene: TRBV9
D gene: TRBD1
CDR3 length: 12
J gene: TRBJ1-2

CDR3 protein: ASSETGRWETQY
V gene: TRBV9
D gene: TRBD1
CDR3 length: 12
J gene: TRBJ2-5

CDR3 protein: ASSLGAFGEAF
V gene: TRBV7-9
D gene: NA
CDR3 length: 11
J gene: TRBJ1-1

CDR3 protein: ASSFRVASGDTQY
V gene: TRBV11-2
D gene: NA
CDR3 length: 13
J gene: TRBJ2-3

CDR3 protein: ASSLGPDRSSGNTIY
V gene: TRBV5-1
D gene: NA
CDR3 length: 15
J gene: TRBJ1-3

CDR3 protein: ASSRWTGGNEQF
V gene: TRBV19
D gene: TRBD1
CDR3 length: 12
J gene: TRBJ2-1

CDR3 protein: ASRSGNSTDTQY
V gene: TRBV2
D gene: TRBD2
CDR3 length: 12
J gene: TRBJ2-3